This record looks at one T cell receptor (beta chain) sequence and its context. Authors' data handling: Quantification of nucleated cells was approximated via reference gene primer amplification. Sequencing used immunoSEQ multiplex PCR; TCRdb keeps in-frame clones, though not all of them. The V and J calls and the clone size are those of that table, but D and trimming were determined from the DNA. This sample yields approximately 140,000 clones, of which about 83% are seen a single time; 8% to 10% belongs to the top ten. The record originates from a study of blood T cell repertoires in COVID-19. Study overall: Donors in the United States, Italy and Spain gave samples during acute or convalescent COVID-19. T cells, B-cell-depleted T cells, or PBMCs provided the cDNA or gDNA that served as material.

The CDR3 contains 14 residues. The J segment lost 7 bases and the V segment lost 5 bases, leaving 6 bases of the junction unmatched. Germline V gene sequence: CDR1 SEHNR, CDR2 FQNEAQ (reference sequence). The sequenced material came from peripheral blood. The TCR was taken from a man aged 35-49 years with active or convalescent COVID-19. The genes are TRBV7-9 and TRBJ1-5, with 9 bases lining up with TRBD1. The CDR3, as DNA: TGTGCCAGCAGCCCAGGGACAGGGATCCAGCCCCAGCATTTT. Amino acids: CASSPGTGIQPQHF.